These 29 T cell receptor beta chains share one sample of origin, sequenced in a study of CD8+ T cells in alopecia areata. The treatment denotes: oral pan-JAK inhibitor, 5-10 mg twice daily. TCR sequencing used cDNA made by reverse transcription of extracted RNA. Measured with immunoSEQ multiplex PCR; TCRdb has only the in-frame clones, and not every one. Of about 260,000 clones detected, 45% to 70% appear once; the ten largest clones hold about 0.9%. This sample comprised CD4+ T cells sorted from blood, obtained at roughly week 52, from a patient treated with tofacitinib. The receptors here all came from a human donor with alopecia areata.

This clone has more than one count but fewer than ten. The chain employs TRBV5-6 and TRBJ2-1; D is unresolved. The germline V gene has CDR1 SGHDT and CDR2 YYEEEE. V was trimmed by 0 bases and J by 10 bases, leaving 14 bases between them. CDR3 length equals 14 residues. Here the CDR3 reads CASSLAAGRMEQFF. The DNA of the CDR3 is TGTGCCAGCAGCTTGGCGGCAGGCCGAATGGAGCAGTTCTTC.

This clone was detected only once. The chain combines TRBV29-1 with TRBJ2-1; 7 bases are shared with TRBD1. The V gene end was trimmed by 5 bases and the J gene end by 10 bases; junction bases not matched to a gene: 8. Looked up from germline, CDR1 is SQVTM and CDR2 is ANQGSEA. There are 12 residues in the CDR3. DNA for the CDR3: TGCAGCGTTCTGGACAGGACCTACGAGCAGTTCTTC. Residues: CSVLDRTYEQFF.

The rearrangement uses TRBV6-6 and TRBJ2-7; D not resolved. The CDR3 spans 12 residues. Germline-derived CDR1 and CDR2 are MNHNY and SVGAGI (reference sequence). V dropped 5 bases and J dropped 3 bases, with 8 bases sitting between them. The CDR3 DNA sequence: TGTGCCAGCAGTCTGGACGGCTACGAGCAGTACTTC. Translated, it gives CASSLDGYEQYF.

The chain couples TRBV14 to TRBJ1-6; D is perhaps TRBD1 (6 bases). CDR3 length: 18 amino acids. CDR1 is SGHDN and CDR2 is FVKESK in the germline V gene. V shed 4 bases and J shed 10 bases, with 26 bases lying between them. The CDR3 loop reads CASSPLPGTIPSPSPLHF. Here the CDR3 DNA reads TGTGCCAGCAGCCCTCTTCCGGGGACAATTCCCTCACCATCACCCCTCCACTTT.

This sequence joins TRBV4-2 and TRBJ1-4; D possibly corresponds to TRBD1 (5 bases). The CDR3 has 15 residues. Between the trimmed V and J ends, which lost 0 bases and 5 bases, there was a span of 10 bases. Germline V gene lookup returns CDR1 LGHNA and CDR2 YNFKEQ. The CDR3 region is CASSQDRQGNEKLFF. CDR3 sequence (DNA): TGTGCCAGCAGCCAAGATAGGCAGGGCAATGAAAAACTGTTTTTT.

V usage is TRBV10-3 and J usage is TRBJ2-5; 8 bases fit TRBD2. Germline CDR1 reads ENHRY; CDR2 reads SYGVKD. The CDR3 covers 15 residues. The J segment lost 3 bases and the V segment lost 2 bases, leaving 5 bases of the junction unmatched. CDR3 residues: CAISEMGTREETQYF. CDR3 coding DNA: TGTGCCATCAGTGAGATGGGGACTAGGGAAGAGACCCAGTACTTC.

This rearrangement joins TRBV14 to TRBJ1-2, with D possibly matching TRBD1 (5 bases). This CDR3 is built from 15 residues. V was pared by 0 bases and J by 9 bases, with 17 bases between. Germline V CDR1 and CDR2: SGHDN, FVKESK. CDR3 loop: CASSQDQAGYIRYTF. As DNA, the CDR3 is TGTGCCAGCAGCCAAGACCAAGCAGGGTATATTCGCTACACCTTC.

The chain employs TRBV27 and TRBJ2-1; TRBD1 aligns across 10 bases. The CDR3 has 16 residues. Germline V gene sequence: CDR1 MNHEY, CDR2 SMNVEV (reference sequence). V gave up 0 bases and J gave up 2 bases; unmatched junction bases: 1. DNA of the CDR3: TGTGCCAGCAGTTTATCGGACAGGGGGACCTACAATGAGCAGTTCTTC. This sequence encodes CASSLSDRGTYNEQFF.

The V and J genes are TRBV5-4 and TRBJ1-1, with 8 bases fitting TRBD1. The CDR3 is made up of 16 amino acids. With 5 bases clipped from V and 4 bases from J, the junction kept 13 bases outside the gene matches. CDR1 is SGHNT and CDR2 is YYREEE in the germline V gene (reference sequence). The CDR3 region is CASRNRGSGWITEAFF. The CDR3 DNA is TGTGCCAGCAGGAACAGGGGGTCCGGGTGGATCACTGAAGCTTTCTTT.

CDR3 sequence: CASSRPADTQYF. The DNA for the CDR3 is TGTGCCAGCTCACGACCAGCAGATACGCAGTATTTT. The rearrangement joins TRBV18 to TRBJ2-3; D remains ambiguous. V dropped 4 bases and J dropped 4 bases, with 6 bases sitting between them. CDR1 KGHSH and CDR2 LQKENI come from the germline V gene. This CDR3 has 12 residues.

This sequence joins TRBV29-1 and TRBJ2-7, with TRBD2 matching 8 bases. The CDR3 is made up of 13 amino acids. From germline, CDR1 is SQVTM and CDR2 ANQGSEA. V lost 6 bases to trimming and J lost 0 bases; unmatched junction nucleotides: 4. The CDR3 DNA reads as TGCAGCGTCGTAGCGGGGACCTCCTACGAGCAGTACTTC. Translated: CSVVAGTSYEQYF.

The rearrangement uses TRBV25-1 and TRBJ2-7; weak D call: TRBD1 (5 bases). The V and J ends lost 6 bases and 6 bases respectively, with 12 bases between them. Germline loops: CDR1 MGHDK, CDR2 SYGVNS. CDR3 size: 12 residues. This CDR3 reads CASSHTGSEQYF. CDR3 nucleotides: TGTGCCAGCAGCCATACAGGTTCCGAGCAGTACTTC.

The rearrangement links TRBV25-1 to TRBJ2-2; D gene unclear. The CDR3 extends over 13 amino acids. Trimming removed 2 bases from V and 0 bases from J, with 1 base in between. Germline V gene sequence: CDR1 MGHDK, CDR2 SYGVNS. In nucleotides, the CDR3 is TGTGCCAGCAGTGAACCGAACACCGGGGAGCTGTTTTTT. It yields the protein CASSEPNTGELFF.

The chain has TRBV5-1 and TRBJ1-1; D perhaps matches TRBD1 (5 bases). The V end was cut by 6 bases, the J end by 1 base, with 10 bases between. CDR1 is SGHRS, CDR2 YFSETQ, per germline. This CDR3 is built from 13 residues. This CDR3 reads CASKGETNTEAFF. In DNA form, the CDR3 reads TGCGCCAGCAAAGGGGAAACGAACACTGAAGCTTTCTTT.

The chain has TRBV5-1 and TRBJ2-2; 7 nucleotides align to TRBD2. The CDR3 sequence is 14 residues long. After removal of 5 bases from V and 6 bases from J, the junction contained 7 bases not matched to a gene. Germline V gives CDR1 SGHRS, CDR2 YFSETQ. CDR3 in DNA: TGCGCCAGCAGAATCGGACTAGTGTCCGGGGAGCTGTTTTTT. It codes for CASRIGLVSGELFF.

The CDR3 nucleotides are TGTGCCAGCAAGGAATTCACTGAAGCTTTCTTT. Protein product: CASKEFTEAFF. The chain combines TRBV7-9 with TRBJ1-1, with unresolved D. This CDR3 spans 11 amino acids. V lost 7 bases and J lost 4, with 7 bases in between. Germline CDR1 SEHNR, CDR2 FQNEAQ (reference sequence).

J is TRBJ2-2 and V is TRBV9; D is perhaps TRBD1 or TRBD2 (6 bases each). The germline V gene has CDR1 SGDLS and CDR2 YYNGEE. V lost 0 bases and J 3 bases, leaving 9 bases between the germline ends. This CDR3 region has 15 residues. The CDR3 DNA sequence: TGTGCCAGCAGCGTAGTCGGGGGCGACACCGGGGAGCTGTTTTTT. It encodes CASSVVGGDTGELFF.

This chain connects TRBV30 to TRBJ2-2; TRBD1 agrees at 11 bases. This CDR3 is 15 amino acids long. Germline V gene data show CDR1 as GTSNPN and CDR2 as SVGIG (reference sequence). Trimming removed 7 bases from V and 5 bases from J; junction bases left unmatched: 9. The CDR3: CALLPRDRGTGELFF. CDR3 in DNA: TGTGCCTTACTGCCCCGGGACAGGGGGACCGGGGAGCTGTTTTTT.

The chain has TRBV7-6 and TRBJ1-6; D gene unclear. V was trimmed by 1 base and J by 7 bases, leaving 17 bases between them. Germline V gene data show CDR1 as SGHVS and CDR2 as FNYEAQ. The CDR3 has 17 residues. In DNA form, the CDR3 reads TGTGCCAGCAGCTTAGGGTCTTACGGGGATCGGAATTCACCCCTCCACTTT. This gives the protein CASSLGSYGDRNSPLHF.

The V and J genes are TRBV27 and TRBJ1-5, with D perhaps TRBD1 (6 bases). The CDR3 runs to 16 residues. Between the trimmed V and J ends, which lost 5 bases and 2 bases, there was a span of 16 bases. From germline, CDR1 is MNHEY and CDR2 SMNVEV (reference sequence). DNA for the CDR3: TGTGCCAGCAGTAAAAGGGGGGGGAGCGGCAATCAGCCCCAGCATTTT. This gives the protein CASSKRGGSGNQPQHF.

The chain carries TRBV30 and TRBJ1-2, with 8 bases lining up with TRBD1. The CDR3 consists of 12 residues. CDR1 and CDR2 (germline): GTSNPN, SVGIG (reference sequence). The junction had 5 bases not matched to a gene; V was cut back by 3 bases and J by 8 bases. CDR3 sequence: CAWSRGRWGYTF. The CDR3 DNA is TGTGCCTGGAGCAGGGGGCGTTGGGGCTACACCTTC.

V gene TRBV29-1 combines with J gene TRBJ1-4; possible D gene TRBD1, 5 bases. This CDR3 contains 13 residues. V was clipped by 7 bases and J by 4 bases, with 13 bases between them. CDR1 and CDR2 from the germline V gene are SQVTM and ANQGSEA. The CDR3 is CSAGEQHNEKLFF. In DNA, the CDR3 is TGCAGCGCGGGGGAACAGCATAATGAAAAACTGTTTTTT. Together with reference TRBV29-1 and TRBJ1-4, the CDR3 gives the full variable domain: SAVISQKPSRDICQRGTSLTIQCQVDSQVTMMFWYRQQPGQSLTLIATANQGSEATYESGFVIDKFPISRPNLTFSTLTVSNMSPEDSSIYLCSAGEQHNEKLFFGSGTQLSVL.

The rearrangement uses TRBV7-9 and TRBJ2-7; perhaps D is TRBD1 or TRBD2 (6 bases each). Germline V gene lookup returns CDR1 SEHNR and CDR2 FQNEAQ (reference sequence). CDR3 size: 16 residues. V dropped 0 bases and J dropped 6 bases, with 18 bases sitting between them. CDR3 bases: TGTGCCAGCAGCTTAGCGCGGGTCCGGGGGCACTCCGAGCAGTACTTC. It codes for CASSLARVRGHSEQYF.

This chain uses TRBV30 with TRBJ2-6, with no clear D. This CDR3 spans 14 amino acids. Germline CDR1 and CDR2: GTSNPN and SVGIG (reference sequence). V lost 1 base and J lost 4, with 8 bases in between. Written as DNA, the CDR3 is TGTGCCTGGAGTGGGGGATCCGGGGCCAACGTCCTGACTTTC. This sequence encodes CAWSGGSGANVLTF.

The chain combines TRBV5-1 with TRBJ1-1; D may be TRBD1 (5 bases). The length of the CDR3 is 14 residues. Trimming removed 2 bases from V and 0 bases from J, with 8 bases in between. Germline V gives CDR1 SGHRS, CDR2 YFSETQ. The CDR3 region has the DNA TGCGCCAGCAGCTTAGACAGCATGAACACTGAAGCTTTCTTT. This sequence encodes CASSLDSMNTEAFF.

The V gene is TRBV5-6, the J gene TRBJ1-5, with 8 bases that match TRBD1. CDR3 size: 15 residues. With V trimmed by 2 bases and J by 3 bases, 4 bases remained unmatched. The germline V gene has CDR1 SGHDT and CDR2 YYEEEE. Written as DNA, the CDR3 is TGTGCCAGCAGCTTCGGACAGGGCTTCAATCAGCCCCAGCATTTT. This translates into CASSFGQGFNQPQHF. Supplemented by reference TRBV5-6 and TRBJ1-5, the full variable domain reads DAGVTQSPTHLIKTRGQQVTLRCSPKSGHDTVSWYQQALGQGPQFIFQYYEEEERQRGNFPDRFSGHQFPNYSSELNVNALLLGDSALYLCASSFGQGFNQPQHFGDGTRLSIL.

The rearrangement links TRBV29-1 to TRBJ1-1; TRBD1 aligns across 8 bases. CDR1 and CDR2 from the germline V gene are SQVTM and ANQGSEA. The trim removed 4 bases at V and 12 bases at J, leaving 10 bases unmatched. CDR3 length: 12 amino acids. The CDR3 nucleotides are TGCAGCGTTGGAGGACAGGGACGAGAGACTTTCTTT. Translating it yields CSVGGQGRETFF. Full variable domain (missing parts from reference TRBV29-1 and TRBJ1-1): SAVISQKPSRDICQRGTSLTIQCQVDSQVTMMFWYRQQPGQSLTLIATANQGSEATYESGFVIDKFPISRPNLTFSTLTVSNMSPEDSSIYLCSVGGQGRETFFGQGTRLTVV.

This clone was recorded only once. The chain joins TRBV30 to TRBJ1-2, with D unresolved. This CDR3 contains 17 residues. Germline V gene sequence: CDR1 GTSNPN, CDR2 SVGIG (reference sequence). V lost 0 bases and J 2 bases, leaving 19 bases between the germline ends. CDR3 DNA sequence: TGTGCCTGGAGTGTAGTGGCGCAGGTACCAACAAACTATGGCTACACCTTC. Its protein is CAWSVVAQVPTNYGYTF.

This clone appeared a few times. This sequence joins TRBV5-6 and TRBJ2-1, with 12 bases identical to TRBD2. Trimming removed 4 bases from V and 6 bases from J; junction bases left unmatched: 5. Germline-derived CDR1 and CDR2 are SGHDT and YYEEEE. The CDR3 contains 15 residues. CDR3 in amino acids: CASSVLAGGFNEQFF. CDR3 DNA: TGTGCCAGCAGCGTACTAGCGGGGGGTTTCAATGAGCAGTTCTTC.